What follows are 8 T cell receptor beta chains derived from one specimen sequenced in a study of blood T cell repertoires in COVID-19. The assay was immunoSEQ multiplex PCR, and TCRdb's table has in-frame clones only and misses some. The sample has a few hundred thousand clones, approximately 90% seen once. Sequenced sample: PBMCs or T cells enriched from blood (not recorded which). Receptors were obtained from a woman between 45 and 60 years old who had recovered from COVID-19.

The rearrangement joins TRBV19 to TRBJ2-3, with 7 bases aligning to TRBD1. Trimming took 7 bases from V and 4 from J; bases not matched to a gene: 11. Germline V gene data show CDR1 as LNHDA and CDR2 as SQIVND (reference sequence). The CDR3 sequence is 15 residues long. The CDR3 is CASTLGQAGADTQYF. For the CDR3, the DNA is TGTGCCAGTACACTTGGACAGGCCGGCGCAGATACGCAGTATTTT.

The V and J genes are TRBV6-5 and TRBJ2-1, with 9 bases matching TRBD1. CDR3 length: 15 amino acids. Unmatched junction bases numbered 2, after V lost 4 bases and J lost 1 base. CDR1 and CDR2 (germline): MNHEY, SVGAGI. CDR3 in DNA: TGTGCCAGCAGTTCGGACAGGGGATCCTACAATGAGCAGTTCTTC. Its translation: CASSSDRGSYNEQFF.

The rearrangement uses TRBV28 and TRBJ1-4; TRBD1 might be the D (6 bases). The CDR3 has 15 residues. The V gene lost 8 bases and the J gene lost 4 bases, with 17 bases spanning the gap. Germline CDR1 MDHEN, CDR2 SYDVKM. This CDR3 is CASGNGGAGNEKLFF. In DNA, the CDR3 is TGTGCCAGCGGGAATGGGGGGGCAGGTAATGAAAAACTGTTTTTT.

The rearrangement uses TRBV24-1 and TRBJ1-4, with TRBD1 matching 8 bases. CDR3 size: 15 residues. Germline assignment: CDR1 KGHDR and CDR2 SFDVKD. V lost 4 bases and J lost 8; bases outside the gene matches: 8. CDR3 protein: CATSDPGGTGEKLFF. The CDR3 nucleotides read TGTGCCACCAGTGACCCAGGGGGCACGGGAGAAAAACTGTTTTTT.

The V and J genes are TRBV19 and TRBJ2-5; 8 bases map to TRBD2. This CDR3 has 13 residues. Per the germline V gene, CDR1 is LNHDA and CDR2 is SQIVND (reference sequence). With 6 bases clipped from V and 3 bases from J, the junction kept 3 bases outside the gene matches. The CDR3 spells CASRAAGEETQYF. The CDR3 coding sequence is TGTGCCAGTAGAGCAGCGGGGGAAGAGACCCAGTACTTC.

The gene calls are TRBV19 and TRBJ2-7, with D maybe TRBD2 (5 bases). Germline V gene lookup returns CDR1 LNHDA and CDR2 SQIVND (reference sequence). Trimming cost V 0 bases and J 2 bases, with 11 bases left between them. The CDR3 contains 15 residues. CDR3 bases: TGTGCCAGTAGTATAGATCGGCGGGCCACCTACGAGCAGTACTTC. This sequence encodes CASSIDRRATYEQYF.

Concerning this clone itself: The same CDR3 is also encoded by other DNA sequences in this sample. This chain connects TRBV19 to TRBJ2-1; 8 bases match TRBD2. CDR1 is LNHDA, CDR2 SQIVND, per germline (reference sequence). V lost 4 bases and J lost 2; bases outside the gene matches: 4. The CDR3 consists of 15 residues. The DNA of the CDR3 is TGTGCCAGTAGTACCACTAGCGGAGCCTACAATGAGCAGTTCTTC. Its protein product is CASSTTSGAYNEQFF.

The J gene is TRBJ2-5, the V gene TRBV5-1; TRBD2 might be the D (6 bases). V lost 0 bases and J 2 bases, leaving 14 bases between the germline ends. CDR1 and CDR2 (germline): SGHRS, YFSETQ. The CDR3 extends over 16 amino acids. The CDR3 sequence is CASSLGVSAGQETQYF. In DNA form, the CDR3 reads TGCGCCAGCAGCTTGGGGGTTAGCGCGGGACAAGAGACCCAGTACTTC.